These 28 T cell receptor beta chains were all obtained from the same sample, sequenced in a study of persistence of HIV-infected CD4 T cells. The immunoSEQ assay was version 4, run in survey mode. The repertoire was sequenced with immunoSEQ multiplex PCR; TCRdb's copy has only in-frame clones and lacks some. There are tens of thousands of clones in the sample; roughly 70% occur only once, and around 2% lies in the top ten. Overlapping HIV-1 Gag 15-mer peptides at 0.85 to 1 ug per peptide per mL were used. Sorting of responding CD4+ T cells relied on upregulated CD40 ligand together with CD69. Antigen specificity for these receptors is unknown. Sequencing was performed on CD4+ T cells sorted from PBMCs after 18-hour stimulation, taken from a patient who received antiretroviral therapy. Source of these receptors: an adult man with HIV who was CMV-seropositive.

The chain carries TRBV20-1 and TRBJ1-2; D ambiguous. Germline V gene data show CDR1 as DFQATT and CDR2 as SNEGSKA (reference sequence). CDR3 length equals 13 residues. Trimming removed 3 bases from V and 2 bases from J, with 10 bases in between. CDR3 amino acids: CSASYVGNYGYTF. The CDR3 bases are TGCAGTGCTAGTTACGTAGGAAACTATGGCTACACCTTC.

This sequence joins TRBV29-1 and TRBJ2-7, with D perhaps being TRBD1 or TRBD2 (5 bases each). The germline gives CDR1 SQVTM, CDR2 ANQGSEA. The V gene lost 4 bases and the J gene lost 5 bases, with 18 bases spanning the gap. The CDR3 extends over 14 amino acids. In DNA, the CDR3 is TGCAGCGTTGTCCGGGACGCAAAGCCCGACGAGCAGTACTTC. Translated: CSVVRDAKPDEQYF.

The DNA for the CDR3 is TGTGCCAGCAGTGAGGGGACGTTCCTCACAGATACGCAGTATTTT. Protein: CASSEGTFLTDTQYF. The chain uses TRBV2 and TRBJ2-3; D may be TRBD1 or TRBD2 (5 bases each). In germline, CDR1 is SNHLY, CDR2 FYNNEI. V lost 3 bases, J lost 2 bases, and 12 bases lay in between. This CDR3 contains 15 residues.

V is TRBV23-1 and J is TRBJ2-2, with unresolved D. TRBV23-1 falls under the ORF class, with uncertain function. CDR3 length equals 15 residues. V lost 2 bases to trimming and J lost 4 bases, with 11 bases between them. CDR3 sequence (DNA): TGCGCCAGCAGTCAAAGCCGGGTGATCACCGGGGAGCTGTTTTTT. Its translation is CASSQSRVITGELFF.

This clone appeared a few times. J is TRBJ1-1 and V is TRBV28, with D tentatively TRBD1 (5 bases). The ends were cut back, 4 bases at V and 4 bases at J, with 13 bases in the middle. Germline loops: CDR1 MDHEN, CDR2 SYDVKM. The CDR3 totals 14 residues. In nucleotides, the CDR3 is TGTGCCAGCAGTTCCCTGGGTGGGGGCACTGAAGCTTTCTTT. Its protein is CASSSLGGGTEAFF.

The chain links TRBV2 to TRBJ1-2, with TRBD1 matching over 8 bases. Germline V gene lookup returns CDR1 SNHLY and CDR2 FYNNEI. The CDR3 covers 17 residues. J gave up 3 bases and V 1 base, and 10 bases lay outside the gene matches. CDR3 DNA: TGTGCCAGCAGTGAAGAATCGACAGGGGATGATGACTATGGCTACACCTTC. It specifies CASSEESTGDDDYGYTF. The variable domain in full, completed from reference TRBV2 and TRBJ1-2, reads EPEVTQTPSHQVTQMGQEVILRCVPISNHLYFYWYRQILGQKVEFLVSFYNNEISEKSEIFDDQFSVERPDGSNFTLKIRSTKLEDSAMYFCASSEESTGDDDYGYTFGSGTRLTVV.

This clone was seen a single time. CDR3 sequence reads: CASRRDSTGELFF. The CDR3 nucleotides are TGTGCCAGCAGAAGGGACAGCACCGGGGAGCTGTTTTTT. The chain uses TRBV6-5 and TRBJ2-2; 7 bases align to TRBD1. Germline V gene sequence: CDR1 MNHEY, CDR2 SVGAGI. The CDR3 totals 13 residues. V shed 6 bases, J shed 4 bases, and the junction held 2 bases outside the gene matches.

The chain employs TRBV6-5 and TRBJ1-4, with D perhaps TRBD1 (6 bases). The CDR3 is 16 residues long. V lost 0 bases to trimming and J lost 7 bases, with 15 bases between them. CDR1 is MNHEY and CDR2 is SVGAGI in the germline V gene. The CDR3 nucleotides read TGTGCCAGCAGTTACTCGTTATTTAAGACAGGTGAAAAACTGTTTTTT. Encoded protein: CASSYSLFKTGEKLFF.

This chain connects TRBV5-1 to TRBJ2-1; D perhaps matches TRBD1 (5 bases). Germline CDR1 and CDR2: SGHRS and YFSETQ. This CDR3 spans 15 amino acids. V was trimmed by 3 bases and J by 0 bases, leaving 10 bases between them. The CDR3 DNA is TGCGCCAGCAGCTCAATGACAGCCTCCTACAATGAGCAGTTCTTC. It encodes CASSSMTASYNEQFF.

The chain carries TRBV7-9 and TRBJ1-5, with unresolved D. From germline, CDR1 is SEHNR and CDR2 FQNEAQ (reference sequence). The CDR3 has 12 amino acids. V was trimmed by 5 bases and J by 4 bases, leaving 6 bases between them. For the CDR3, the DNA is TGTGCCAGCAGCCCAAATAATCAGCCCCAGCATTTT. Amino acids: CASSPNNQPQHF.

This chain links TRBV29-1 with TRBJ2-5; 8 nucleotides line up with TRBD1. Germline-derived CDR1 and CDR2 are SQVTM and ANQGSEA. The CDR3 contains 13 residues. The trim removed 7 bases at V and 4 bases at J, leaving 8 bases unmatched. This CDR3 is CSGTPGGTETQYF. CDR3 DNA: TGCAGCGGTACTCCAGGGGGCACAGAGACCCAGTACTTC.

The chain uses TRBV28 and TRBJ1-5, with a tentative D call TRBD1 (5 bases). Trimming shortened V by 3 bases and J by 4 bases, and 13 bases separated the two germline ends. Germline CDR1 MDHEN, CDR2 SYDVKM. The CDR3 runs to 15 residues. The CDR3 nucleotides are TGTGCCAGCAGTTTCCGCTCAGGGTTAAATCAGCCCCAGCATTTT. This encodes CASSFRSGLNQPQHF.

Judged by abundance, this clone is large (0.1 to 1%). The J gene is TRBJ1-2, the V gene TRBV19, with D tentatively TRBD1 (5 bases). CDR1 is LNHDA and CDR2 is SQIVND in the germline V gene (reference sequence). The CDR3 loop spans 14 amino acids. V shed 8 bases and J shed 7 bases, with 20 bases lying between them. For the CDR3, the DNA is TGTGCCAGTCGCGTGGGGCTCGAGGGAGGTGGCTACACCTTC. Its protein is CASRVGLEGGGYTF.

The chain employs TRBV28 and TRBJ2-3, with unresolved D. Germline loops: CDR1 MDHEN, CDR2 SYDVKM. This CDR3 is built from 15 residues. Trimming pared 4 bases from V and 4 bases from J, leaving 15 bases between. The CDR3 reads CASSSAKGRADTQYF. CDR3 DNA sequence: TGTGCCAGCAGTTCGGCAAAAGGGCGCGCAGATACGCAGTATTTT.

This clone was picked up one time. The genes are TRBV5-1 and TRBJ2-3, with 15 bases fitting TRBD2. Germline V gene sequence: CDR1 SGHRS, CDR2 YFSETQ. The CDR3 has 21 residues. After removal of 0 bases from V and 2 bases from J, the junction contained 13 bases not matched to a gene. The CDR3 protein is CASSLGIAAGTSGGITDTQYF. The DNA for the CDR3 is TGCGCCAGCAGCTTGGGCATAGCAGCCGGGACTAGCGGGGGGATCACAGATACGCAGTATTTT.

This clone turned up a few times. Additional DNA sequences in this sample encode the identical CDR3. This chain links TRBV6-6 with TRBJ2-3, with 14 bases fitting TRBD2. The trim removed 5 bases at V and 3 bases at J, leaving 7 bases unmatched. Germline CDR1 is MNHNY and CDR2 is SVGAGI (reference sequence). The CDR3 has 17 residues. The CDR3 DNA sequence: TGTGCCAGCAGTCCGACTAGCGGGGGGGCAGCGACAGATACGCAGTATTTT. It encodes CASSPTSGGAATDTQYF.

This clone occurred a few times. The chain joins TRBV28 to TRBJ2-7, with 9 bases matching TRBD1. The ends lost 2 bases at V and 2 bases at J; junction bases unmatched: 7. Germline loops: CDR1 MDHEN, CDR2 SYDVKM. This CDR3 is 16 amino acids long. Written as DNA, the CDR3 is TGTGCCAGCAGTTTACTTCTCGGACAGGGGACCTACGAGCAGTACTTC. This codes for CASSLLLGQGTYEQYF.

CDR3 loop: CASSYPGAGAVQPQHF. In DNA, the CDR3 is TGTGCCAGCAGTTACCCCGGGGCAGGGGCGGTTCAGCCCCAGCATTTT. The chain has TRBV6-5 and TRBJ1-5, with D perhaps TRBD1 (6 bases). Trimming took off 2 bases at V and 6 bases at J, with 17 bases between the two ends. The CDR3 spans 16 residues. Germline CDR1 is MNHEY and CDR2 is SVGAGI.

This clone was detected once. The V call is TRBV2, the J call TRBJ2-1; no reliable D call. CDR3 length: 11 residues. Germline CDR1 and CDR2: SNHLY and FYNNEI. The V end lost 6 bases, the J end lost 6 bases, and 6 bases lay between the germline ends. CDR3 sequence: CASSLLNEQFF. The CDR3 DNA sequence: TGTGCCAGCAGCCTCCTCAATGAGCAGTTCTTC.

This CDR3 reads CASGKSRGSYEQYF. The DNA for the CDR3 is TGTGCCAGTGGAAAGTCAAGGGGTAGCTACGAGCAGTACTTC. The V gene is TRBV19, the J gene TRBJ2-7, with a weak D call TRBD1 (5 bases). With 8 bases removed from V and 3 bases from J, the gap between germline ends came to 17 bases. There are 14 residues in the CDR3. Germline V gene lookup returns CDR1 LNHDA and CDR2 SQIVND (reference sequence).

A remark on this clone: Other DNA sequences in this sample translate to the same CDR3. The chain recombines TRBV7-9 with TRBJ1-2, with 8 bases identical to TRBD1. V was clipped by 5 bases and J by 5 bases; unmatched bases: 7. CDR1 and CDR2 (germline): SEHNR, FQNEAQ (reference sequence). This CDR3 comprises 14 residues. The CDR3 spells CASSPGQGAYGYTF. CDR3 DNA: TGTGCCAGCAGCCCCGGACAGGGCGCATATGGCTACACCTTC.

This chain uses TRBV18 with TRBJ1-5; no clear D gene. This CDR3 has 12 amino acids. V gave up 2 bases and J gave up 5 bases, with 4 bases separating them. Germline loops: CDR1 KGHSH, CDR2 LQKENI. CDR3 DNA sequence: TGTGCCAGCTCACCATCCGATCAGCCCCAGCATTTT. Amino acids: CASSPSDQPQHF.

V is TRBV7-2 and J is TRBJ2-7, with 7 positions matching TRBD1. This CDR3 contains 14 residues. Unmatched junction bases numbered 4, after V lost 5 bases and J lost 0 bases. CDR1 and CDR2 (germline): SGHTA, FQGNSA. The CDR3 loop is CASSVTGSSYEQYF. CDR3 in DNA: TGTGCCAGCAGCGTGACAGGGAGCTCCTACGAGCAGTACTTC.

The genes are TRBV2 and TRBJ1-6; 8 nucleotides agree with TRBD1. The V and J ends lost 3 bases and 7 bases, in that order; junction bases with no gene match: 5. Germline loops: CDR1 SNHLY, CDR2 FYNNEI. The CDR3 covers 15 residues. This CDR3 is CASSDRDRLNSPLHF. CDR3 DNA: TGTGCCAGCAGTGATAGGGACAGGCTGAATTCACCCCTCCACTTT.

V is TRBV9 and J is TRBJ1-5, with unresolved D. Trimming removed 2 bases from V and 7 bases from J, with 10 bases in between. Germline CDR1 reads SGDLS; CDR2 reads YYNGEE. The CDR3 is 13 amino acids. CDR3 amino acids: CASSVDLNQPQHF. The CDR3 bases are TGTGCCAGCAGCGTCGACCTTAACCAGCCCCAGCATTTT. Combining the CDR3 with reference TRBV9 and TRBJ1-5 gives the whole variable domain DSGVTQTPKHLITATGQRVTLRCSPRSGDLSVYWYQQSLDQGLQFLIQYYNGEERAKGNILERFSAQQFPDLHSELNLSSLELGDSALYFCASSVDLNQPQHFGDGTRLSIL.

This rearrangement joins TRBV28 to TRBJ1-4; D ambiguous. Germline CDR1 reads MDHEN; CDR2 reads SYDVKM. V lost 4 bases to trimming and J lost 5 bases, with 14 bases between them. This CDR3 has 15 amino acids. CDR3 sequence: CASSSPTVSNEKLFF. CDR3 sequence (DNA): TGTGCCAGCAGTTCACCGACGGTCTCAAATGAAAAACTGTTTTTT.

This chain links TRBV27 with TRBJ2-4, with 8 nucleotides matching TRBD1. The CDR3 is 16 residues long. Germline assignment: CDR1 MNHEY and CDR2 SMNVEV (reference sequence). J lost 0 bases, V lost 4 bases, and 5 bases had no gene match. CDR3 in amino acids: CASSWTGRIAKNIQYF. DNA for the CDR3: TGTGCCAGCAGTTGGACAGGGCGAATAGCCAAAAACATTCAGTACTTC.

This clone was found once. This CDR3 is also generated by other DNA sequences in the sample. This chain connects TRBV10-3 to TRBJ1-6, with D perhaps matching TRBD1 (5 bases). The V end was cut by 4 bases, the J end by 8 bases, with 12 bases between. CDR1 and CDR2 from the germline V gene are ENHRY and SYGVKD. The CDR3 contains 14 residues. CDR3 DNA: TGTGCCATCAGTGTACGAGGGGAAGATTCACCCCTCCACTTT. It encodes CAISVRGEDSPLHF.